This T cell receptor beta chain derives from a study of shared clonotypes between healthy human individuals. At the level of the study: CD4 naive cells filled three plates per donor, CD4 memory three, CD8 naive two and CD8 memory one.

The germline V gene has CDR1 LGHNA and CDR2 YSLEER. The J segment lost 2 bases and the V segment lost 4 bases, leaving 2 bases of the junction unmatched. The CDR3 covers 13 residues. Study-level results: When naive CD4 clonotypes were compared across a few donors, roughly 4.9% were shared. Naive subsets generally exceeded memory subsets in estimated richness. Generation probabilities were higher for clonotypes shared across all four sorted-subset donors than for unshared ones.

Naive CD8 cells, CD45RO-negative and positively selected for CCR7, excluded terminally differentiated effector memory CD45RA+ cells. Only in-frame clones appear in the TCRdb table, and some are missing; sequencing was by immunoSEQ multiplex PCR. The repertoire holds about 1,900,000 clones, with roughly 94% as singletons. As regards this clone: Its antigen is unknown. Other DNA variants within this sample encode the same CDR3.

The receptor comes from a man younger than 35 in good health. The sequenced sample was naive CD8+ T cells sorted from blood. The gene calls are TRBV4-3 and TRBJ2-7; 7 nucleotides align to TRBD1. The CDR3 DNA sequence: TGCGCCAGCAGCCCGACAGGGACCTACGAGCAGTACTTC. Its protein is CASSPTGTYEQYF.